This is a list of T cell receptor beta chains from one sample in a study of identical twins. Via MiXCR, TCRdb re-called the 5' RACE reads, giving one row per CDR3 protein. Of 1.5 million or so distinct CDR3 sequences listed, roughly 35% were seen once; the top ten hold 0.25% to 0.3%. Specimen: cord blood. The receptors shown here come from a newborn girl in good health. CDR3s include the opening cysteine and the closing phenylalanine or tryptophan. A D gene is named only where the DNA matches it firmly. Some rows mark clone size as missing; the rest say once, few, many or name a class of expanded clone.

TRBD2	TRBV4-1	TRBJ2-5	.	TGCGCCAGCAGCTTCCTTGGACTAGCGGGTCTCAATGAGCAGTACTTC	CASSFLGLAGLNEQYF
.	TRBV12-3/TRBV12-4	TRBJ2-7	few	TGTGCCAGCAGTCAGGGAAGAGGTCTATACGAGCAGTACTTC	CASSQGRGLYEQYF
.	TRBV6-1	TRBJ1-5	.	TGTGCCAGCACCCAACGGGGGTCCAGAAATCAGCCCCAGCATTTT	CASTQRGSRNQPQHF
.	TRBV20-1	TRBJ2-1	few	TGCAGTGCTAGAGATAATGTAGGGCGGCGGGCCTACAATGAGCAGTTCTTC	CSARDNVGRRAYNEQFF
TRBD1	TRBV20-1	TRBJ1-4	once	TGCAGTGCTAGTCCCCTCCGGACAGGCGATAAGGAAAAACTGTTTTTT	CSASPLRTGDKEKLFF
TRBD2	TRBV4-2	TRBJ2-3	.	TGTGCCAGCAGCCAAGGGCTGGGACTAACAACGGGTAGCACAGATACGCAGTATTTT	CASSQGLGLTTGSTDTQYF
TRBD1	TRBV28	TRBJ1-5	few	TGTGCCATCGCTCGGACAGGGGCCGTGGGAAACCAGCCCCAGCATTTT	CAIARTGAVGNQPQHF
TRBD1	TRBV28	TRBJ1-2	once	TGTGCCAGCAGTTTATCGATAGGGACCAGGGGGACCTACACCTTC	CASSLSIGTRGTYTF
.	TRBV12-3/TRBV12-4	TRBJ2-7	many	TGTGCCAGCAGTCCGGGGGTTAGCTCCTACGAGCAGTACTTC	CASSPGVSSYEQYF
TRBD1	TRBV2	TRBJ2-1	.	TGTGCCAGCAGTACCGGGACAGCCAGGTTCTTC	CASSTGTARFF
.	TRBV2	TRBJ2-3	few	TGTGCCAGCAGGCCTAGCGTCCTCACAGATACGCAGTATTTT	CASRPSVLTDTQYF
TRBD1	TRBV4-1	TRBJ1-6	.	TGCGCCAGCAGCCAGTTGGCACAGGGGGCAGGATCACCCCTCCACTTT	CASSQLAQGAGSPLHF
.	TRBV20-1	TRBJ2-1	.	TGCAGTGCTCGAAAACAGGTATACAATGAGCAGTTCTTC	CSARKQVYNEQFF
.	TRBV7-9	TRBJ2-7	.	TGTGCCAGCAGCTTAGTACCCGATGCCTACGAGCAGTACTTC	CASSLVPDAYEQYF
.	TRBV21-1	TRBJ2-7	.	TGTGCCAGCAGCAGGTGCGACTCGACCTACGAGCAGTACTTC	CASSRCDSTYEQYF
.	TRBV5-1	TRBJ2-7	.	TGCGCCAGCAGGGACCGGGACCGAAGCTCCTACGAGCAGTACTTC	CASRDRDRSSYEQYF
.	TRBV20-1	TRBJ2-7	.	TGCAGTGCGCCCAAGGGCTCCTACGAGCAGTACTTC	CSAPKGSYEQYF
TRBD1	TRBV20-1	TRBJ1-2	.	TGCAGTGCTAGACCCTCCTGGACAGGGGGAAACTATGGCTACACCTTC	CSARPSWTGGNYGYTF
.	TRBV4-2	TRBJ2-5	.	TGTGCCAGCAGCCAAGAAGGCTTTCATGAGACCCAGTACTTC	CASSQEGFHETQYF
.	TRBV9	TRBJ2-7	few	TGTGCCAGCAGCGTAGAGGCGGCGCCCTCCTACGAGCAGTACTTC	CASSVEAAPSYEQYF
.	TRBV11-1	TRBJ2-5	.	TGTGCCAGCAGCCCCCTCCGGGGAGTCGGGGAGACCCAGTACTTC	CASSPLRGVGETQYF
TRBD2	TRBV6-6	TRBJ2-1	.	TGTGCCAGCAGTACACTAGCGGGGGTCAAAGTTGAGCAGTTCTTC	CASSTLAGVKVEQFF
.	TRBV11-2	TRBJ2-5	few	TGTGCCAGCAGCTCCTTAGCGGCAGAGACCCAGTACTTC	CASSSLAAETQYF
TRBD2	TRBV25-1	TRBJ2-1	.	TGTGCCAGCAGTGATGACGGGCGGGGGTCCTACAATGAGCAGTTCTTC	CASSDDGRGSYNEQFF
.	TRBV5-1	TRBJ1-4	.	TGCGCCAGCAGCCTCAATCGGGGCGATGAAAAACCGTTTTTT	CASSLNRGDEKPFF
.	TRBV6-4	TRBJ1-5	few	TGTCCCAGCAGGACAGAGCAGCCCCAGCATTTT	CPSRTEQPQHF
.	TRBV6-2/TRBV6-3	TRBJ1-2	few	TGTGCCAGCAGTTACCCCCGGTCTGCCACTCATGGCTACACCTTC	CASSYPRSATHGYTF
.	TRBV7-2	TRBJ2-5	many	TGTGCCAGCAGCTTAGTAGGGACACCTCAAGAGACCCAGTACTTC	CASSLVGTPQETQYF
.	TRBV11-1	TRBJ2-3	few	TGTGCCAGCAGCTTCCGCCAAGAGACTCCCACAGATACGCAGTATTTT	CASSFRQETPTDTQYF
.	TRBV2	TRBJ2-3	many	TGTGCCAGCAGTGGTGCTAGCACAGATACGCAGTATTTT	CASSGASTDTQYF
TRBD2	TRBV11-2	TRBJ2-4	few	TGTGCCAGCAGCTTAGAGCTGGGGGGGGACATTCAGTACTTC	CASSLELGGDIQYF
.	TRBV27	TRBJ2-3	many	TGTGCCAGCAGTTTCGCCCTAGCTAGCACAGATACGCAGTATTTT	CASSFALASTDTQYF
.	TRBV3-1	TRBJ1-2	few	TGTGCCAGCAGCCAAGTCAGGGTACGGGGCTACACCTTC	CASSQVRVRGYTF
TRBD2	TRBV5-1	TRBJ2-7	.	TGCGCCAGCAGGAAGCGGGAGGGCCTTGAGCAGTACTTC	CASRKREGLEQYF
TRBD2	TRBV5-1	TRBJ2-5	many	TGCGCCAGCAGCGCGGGGGGCAGGGAGACCCAGTACTTC	CASSAGGRETQYF
.	TRBV10-3	TRBJ2-7	.	TGTGCCATCAGTGAGTCAACAGGGTACACCTACGAGCAGTACTTC	CAISESTGYTYEQYF
TRBD1	TRBV10-3	TRBJ1-6	many	TGTGCCATCAGTGGACAGGGTAATTCACCCCTCCACTTT	CAISGQGNSPLHF
TRBD1	TRBV2	TRBJ2-7	.	TGTGCCAGCAGTGAACTAGGGGGCCCCCTCAATGAGCAGTACTTC	CASSELGGPLNEQYF
.	TRBV7-8	TRBJ2-3	.	TGTGCCAGCAGCCCAGCCCGGAATACGCAGTATTTT	CASSPARNTQYF
.	TRBV7-9	TRBJ2-1	.	TGTGCCAGCAGCTTACTAGATGTTAGCGGCCGGGGTGGGGAGCAGTTCTTC	CASSLLDVSGRGGEQFF
.	TRBV28	TRBJ2-3	few	TGTGCCAGCAGTTTCGAGGGCAGTAGCACAGATACGCAGTATTTT	CASSFEGSSTDTQYF
.	TRBV2	TRBJ2-1	.	TGTGTCAGCCCCGACCCAGGGCAGAGCTCCTACAATGAGCAGTTCTTC	CVSPDPGQSSYNEQFF
TRBD1	TRBV12-3/TRBV12-4	TRBJ1-5	few	TGTGCCAGCAGTTCGGGACAGGGGGCAAGGCAGCCCCAGCATTTT	CASSSGQGARQPQHF
.	TRBV19	TRBJ2-7	once	TGTGCCAGTAGCAACAGCCCGGGGATACGAGGGTTCGAGCAGTACTTC	CASSNSPGIRGFEQYF
TRBD2	TRBV12-3/TRBV12-4	TRBJ2-3	many	TGTGCCAGCAGTCCCTGGACTAGCGGCACAGATACGCAGTATTTT	CASSPWTSGTDTQYF
.	TRBV10-1	TRBJ2-1	few	TGCGCCAGCAGTGAGTCTGAGGTTATCCAGTACTACAATGAGCAGTTCTTC	CASSESEVIQYYNEQFF
.	TRBV20-1	TRBJ2-3	.	TGCAGTGCTAGACGGGCGGGAAACACAGATACGCAGTATTTT	CSARRAGNTDTQYF
.	TRBV15	TRBJ1-1	.	TGTGCCACCAGCAGAGGACCCATTCAGAGAGGGAACACTGAAGCTTTCTTT	CATSRGPIQRGNTEAFF
.	TRBV20-1	TRBJ2-1	.	TGCAGTGCTAGAGGCCCTTTTATTTACAATGAGCAGTTCTTC	CSARGPFIYNEQFF
TRBD2	TRBV29-1	TRBJ2-1	few	TGCAGCGCCCTAAGAGCCTGGCGGGGGGGCAATGAGCAGTTCTTC	CSALRAWRGGNEQFF
.	TRBV20-1	TRBJ2-4	.	TGCAGTGCTAGGAAGCTAGCCGGCAATGAGCAGTACTTC	CSARKLAGNEQYF
.	TRBV20-1	TRBJ2-7	.	TGCAGTGCTAGGGACGGAGCGGTGAGCTCCTACGAGCAGTACTTC	CSARDGAVSSYEQYF
.	TRBV7-9	TRBJ2-1	.	TGTGCCGGCAGCACCGACAGAATCTACAATGAGCAGTTCTTC	CAGSTDRIYNEQFF
.	TRBV24-1	TRBJ1-4	.	TGTGCCACCAGTCGTCGGGAGGCAAACGAAAAACTGTTTTTT	CATSRREANEKLFF
.	TRBV10-3	TRBJ1-2	once	TGTGCCATCAGTGAGACAGCCCTTGGCGGGTATGGCTACACCTTC	CAISETALGGYGYTF
TRBD2	TRBV20-1	TRBJ2-4	.	TGCAGTGCTAGGATAGCGGGAGGGCCGGGCATTCAGTACTTC	CSARIAGGPGIQYF
.	TRBV5-1	TRBJ2-1	.	TGCGCCAGCACACCCGGGACGGAATACAATGAGCAGTTCTTC	CASTPGTEYNEQFF